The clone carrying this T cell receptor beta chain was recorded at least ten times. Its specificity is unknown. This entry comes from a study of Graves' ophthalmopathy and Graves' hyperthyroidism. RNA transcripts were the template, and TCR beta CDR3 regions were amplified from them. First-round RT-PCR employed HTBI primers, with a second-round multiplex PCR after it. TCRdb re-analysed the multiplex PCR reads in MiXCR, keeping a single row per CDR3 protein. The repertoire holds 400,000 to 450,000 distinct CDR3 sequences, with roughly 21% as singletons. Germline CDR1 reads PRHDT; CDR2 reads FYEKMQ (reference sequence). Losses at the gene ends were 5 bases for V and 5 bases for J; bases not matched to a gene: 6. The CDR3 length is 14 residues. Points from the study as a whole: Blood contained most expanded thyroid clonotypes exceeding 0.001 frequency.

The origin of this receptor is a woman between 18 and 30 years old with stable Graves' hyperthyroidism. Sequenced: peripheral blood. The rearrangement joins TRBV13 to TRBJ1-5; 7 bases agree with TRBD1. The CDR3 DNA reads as TGTGCCAGCAGCCTCGGGGACAGCGATCAGCCCCAGCATTTT. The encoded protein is CASSLGDSDQPQHF.